This T cell receptor (beta chain) was obtained from a study of Ad26.COV2.S vaccination and SARS-CoV-2 variants (dated by TCRdb to about 2021). Broadly, across the study: Donors in the vaccine arm were drawn from COV1001, a multicentre, randomized, double-blind, placebo-controlled phase I-IIa trial testing Ad26.COV2.S in healthy adults. The specificity and breadth of SARS-CoV-2-reactive T cell receptors after Ad26.COV2.S vaccination were assessed by TCRbeta repertoire sequencing. A total of around 32 samples were included in the TCR-sequenced set, comprising about 20 Ad26.COV2.S vaccine recipients, 5 placebo recipients and 8 SARS-CoV-2 convalescent individuals. Investigators remained blinded to trial group allocation during experiments and outcome assessment. Trial participants were randomized into five groups of five: low-dose or high-dose Ad26.COV2.S given once or twice, or placebo on both occasions. Ad26.COV2.S was administered intramuscularly at 5 x 10^10 or 1 x 10^11 viral particles, either as a single shot or as two shots given 56 days apart.

Points on this clone: There is no known antigen for this receptor. Base qualities are missing; no much larger clone stands one base away.

The immunoSEQ Assay was used to sequence TCRbeta CDR3 regions. After extraction, genomic DNA underwent amplification by bias-controlled multiplex PCR, followed by high-throughput sequencing. In the original analysis: To quantify the absolute abundance of every unique TCRbeta CDR3 region, sequences were collapsed and filtered. Usable DNA was measured by amplifying reference genes present in all nucleated cells, and TCRbeta template counts were normalized to that usable DNA to estimate T cell fraction. Repertoire TCRs were annotated as SARS-CoV-2-specific when V gene, CDR3 amino acid sequence and J gene were exactly matched to a known reactive TCR set. The reference SARS-CoV-2 TCR set was derived from MIRA and filtered for enrichment in COVID-19-positive ImmuneCODE repertoires, a step that removed public or cross-reactive TCRs. Using the MIRA antigens, annotated TCRs were further analysed by specific ORF or by position within an ORF. Breadth was defined as the number of annotated unique rearrangements divided by the total number of unique productive rearrangements, and depth was defined as the summed frequency of the annotated unique rearrangements. Two-sided Wilcoxon rank-sum tests were used to compare TCR breadth between groups. TCRdb's version of the immuneACCESS table is confined to in-frame rearrangements and falls short of the full clone set. An unresolved V gene accounts for under half of the shortfall where checked; the remainder is of unknown origin. V and J calls and clone size come straight from that table; D and trimming were deduced from the DNA. Counted in this sample were approximately 400,000 clones; roughly 80% of them appeared once. The ten largest clonotypes hold around 7% of the sample.

The treatment or condition label, read with the paper, signifies: some 20 received Ad26.COV2.S at low or high dose, single or two shots; a few received placebo; per-sample allocation not given. Repertoires of vaccine and placebo recipients were sequenced from samples taken on day 63 after the first injection. In Cohort 1b, more than 20 adults aged 18-55 years were enrolled at a single site in Boston, USA, between 29 July and 7 August 2020. Ad26.COV2.S was a replication-incompetent adenovirus type 26 vector expressing a prefusion-stabilized SARS-CoV-2 spike protein from the original Wuhan strain. Based on the germline V gene, the CDR1 and CDR2 sequences are SQVTM and ANQGSEA. Its CDR3 holds 13 amino acids, cysteine through phenylalanine. This entry keeps only the CDR3 DNA: 39 bases, framed from base 1. The junction shows trimming of 7 bases on V and 7 bases on J, plus 19 bases between the germline ends.

Results the study describes overall, beyond this receptor: Ad26.COV2.S recipients had higher spike-specific TCR breadth than placebo recipients (P = 0.0014). The study was not powered to compare responses between vaccine doses or regimens. Vaccine and placebo recipients had comparable non-spike TCR breadth, which fits with the vaccine containing only spike. The authors noted that total T cell responses may have been underestimated by the TCR breadth and depth analyses. After vaccination, substantial breadth of spike-specific CD8+ and CD4+ T cell responses was reported.

Material: peripheral blood, obtained in a trial of Ad26.COV2.S vaccine versus placebo. The sequence is built from TRBV29-1 and TRBJ2-5; 6 matching bases give a weak D call of TRBD1. This clonotype was obtained from a person between 18 and 65 years old who received the Ad26.COV2.S COVID-19 vaccine or a placebo. The CDR3 in this case is CSGDGQWEGTQYF. The nucleotides are TGCAGCGGAGACGGACAGTGGGAAGGGACCCAGTACTTC.